This entry lists 10 T cell receptor beta chains sequenced from one sample in a study of T-cell memory formation after mild COVID-19. TCRdb re-derived calls from the 5' RACE reads in MiXCR, one entry per CDR3 protein. This sample has some 150,000 distinct CDR3 sequences; around 15% occur once, and the top ten carry about 30%. Sample: PBMCs or a T cell subset sorted from them (not recorded which). Receptors were obtained from an adult woman who had mild COVID-19 (a few samples of this study predate the infection). Cell type and time point are not known.

DNA for the CDR3: TGTGCCTGGAGTCACGGGGGCGAGCAGTACTTC. Its translation: CAWSHGGEQYF. J is TRBJ2-7 and V is TRBV30; D perhaps matches TRBD2 (6 bases). Germline CDR1 reads GTSNPN; CDR2 reads SVGIG (reference sequence). Deletions cut 2 bases from V and 6 bases from J, with 8 bases between. This CDR3 region has 11 residues. Variable domain in full (rest from reference TRBV30 and TRBJ2-7): SQTIHQWPATLVQPVGSPLSLECTVEGTSNPNLYWYRQAAGRGLQLLFYSVGIGQISSEVPQNLSASRPQDRQFILSSKKLLLSDSGFYLCAWSHGGEQYFGPGTRLTVT.

The CDR3 DNA sequence: TGTGCCAGCAGCCCGTCTACTGGACTCCTAGGTTTCTACAATGAGCAGTTCTTC. Translated: CASSPSTGLLGFYNEQFF. This sequence joins TRBV3-1 and TRBJ2-1; maybe TRBD2 (5 bases). The CDR3 runs 18 residues. Trimming left V 4 bases short and J 3 bases short, with 22 bases between. Germline V gene data show CDR1 as LGHDT and CDR2 as YNNKEL (reference sequence).

The sample holds many counts of this clonotype. The gene calls are TRBV7-9 and TRBJ2-2; D unclear. CDR3 length: 11 residues. V was cut by 0 bases and J by 7 bases, with 0 bases left in between. Germline V CDR1 and CDR2: SEHNR, FQNEAQ (reference sequence). Here the CDR3 DNA reads TGTGCCAGCAGCTTAGCCGGGGAGCTGTTTTTT. This sequence encodes CASSLAGELFF.

This clonotype appeared a few times. The gene calls are TRBV6-1 and TRBJ2-7; 9 bases map to TRBD2. CDR1 MNHNS and CDR2 SASEGT come from the germline V gene. The V and J ends lost 0 bases and 6 bases, in that order; junction bases with no gene match: 6. CDR3 length: 15 amino acids. CDR3: CASSEAPSSGVEQYF. In DNA, the CDR3 is TGTGCCAGCAGTGAAGCTCCGTCTAGCGGGGTCGAGCAGTACTTC.

The rearrangement joins TRBV24-1 to TRBJ2-1, with D maybe TRBD1 (6 bases). V was trimmed by 7 bases and J by 9 bases, leaving 18 bases between them. Germline lookup yields CDR1 KGHDR and CDR2 SFDVKD. The CDR3 extends over 14 amino acids. CDR3 protein: CATSSQGYGGEQFF. CDR3 DNA sequence: TGTGCCACCAGCTCCCAGGGGTACGGAGGTGAGCAGTTCTTC.

This clonotype was detected many times. The chain links TRBV9 to TRBJ2-1; TRBD2 matches 8 bases. This CDR3 has 19 amino acids. After removal of 0 bases from V and 8 bases from J, the junction contained 19 bases not matched to a gene. From germline, CDR1 is SGDLS and CDR2 YYNGEE. The CDR3 is CASSVAVLSGGEGWDEQFF. For the CDR3, the DNA is TGTGCCAGCAGCGTAGCTGTGTTAAGCGGGGGAGAAGGCTGGGATGAGCAGTTCTTC.

The table lists this clonotype with a few counts. The CDR3 DNA is TGCGCCAGCAGCCAAGAGCCGGGGGGACCGAATTCACCCCTCCACTTT. It codes for CASSQEPGGPNSPLHF. The J gene is TRBJ1-6, the V gene TRBV4-1; maybe TRBD1 (5 bases). CDR3 length: 16 amino acids. Germline lookup yields CDR1 MGHRA and CDR2 YSYEKL. V was trimmed by 0 bases and J by 7 bases, leaving 13 bases between them.

This clonotype was seen more than once but under ten times. The chain has TRBV12-3 or TRBV12-4 and TRBJ2-3; D not resolved. This CDR3 comprises 14 residues. Trimming stripped 3 bases from V and 4 bases from J, with 11 bases between. The CDR3, as DNA: TGTGCCAGCAGTTTTACCACTGGCGCAGATACGCAGTATTTT. It translates to CASSFTTGADTQYF.

The CDR3 nucleotides are TGTGCCAGCAGCGTTAGTAAGGAGGGGAGCTCCTACAATGAGCAGTTCTTC. Translated: CASSVSKEGSSYNEQFF. The gene calls are TRBV9 and TRBJ2-1; perhaps TRBD2 as D (6 bases). The CDR3 covers 17 residues. The V and J ends lost 2 bases and 0 bases respectively, with 15 bases between them. Looked up from germline, CDR1 is SGDLS and CDR2 is YYNGEE.

A few counts support this clonotype. The rearrangement links TRBV7-3 to TRBJ2-3, with no clear D. This CDR3 spans 12 amino acids. Per the germline V gene, CDR1 is SGHTA and CDR2 is FQGTGA. The V gene lost 5 bases and the J gene lost 5 bases, with 8 bases spanning the gap. The CDR3 is CASSHARDTQYF. CDR3 bases: TGTGCCAGCAGCCACGCACGAGATACGCAGTATTTT.